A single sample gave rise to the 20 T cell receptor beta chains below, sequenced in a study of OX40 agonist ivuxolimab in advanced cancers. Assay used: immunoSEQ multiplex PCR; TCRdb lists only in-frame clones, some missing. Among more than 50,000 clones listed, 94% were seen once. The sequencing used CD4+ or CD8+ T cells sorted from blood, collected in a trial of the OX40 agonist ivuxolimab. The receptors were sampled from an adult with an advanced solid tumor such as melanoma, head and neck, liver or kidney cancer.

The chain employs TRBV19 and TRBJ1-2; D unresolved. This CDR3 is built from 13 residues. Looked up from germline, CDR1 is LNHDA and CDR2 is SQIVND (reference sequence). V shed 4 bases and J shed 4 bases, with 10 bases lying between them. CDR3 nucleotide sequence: TGTGCCAGTAGTAGCGGATCGGGCTATGGCTACACCTTC. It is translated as CASSSGSGYGYTF. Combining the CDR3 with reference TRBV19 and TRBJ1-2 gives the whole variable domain DGGITQSPKYLFRKEGQNVTLSCEQNLNHDAMYWYRQDPGQGLRLIYYSQIVNDFQKGDIAEGYSVSREKKESFPLTVTSAQKNPTAFYLCASSSGSGYGYTFGSGTRLTVV.

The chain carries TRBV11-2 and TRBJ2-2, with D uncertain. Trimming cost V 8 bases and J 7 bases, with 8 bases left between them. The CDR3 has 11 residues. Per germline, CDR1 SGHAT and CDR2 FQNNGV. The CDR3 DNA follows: TGTGCCAGCCCTTCTCACGGGGAGCTGTTTTTT. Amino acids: CASPSHGELFF.

The CDR3 DNA follows: TGCGCCAGCAGCTTCGGGACAGGGGCCCAAGAGACCCAGTACTTC. Translation: CASSFGTGAQETQYF. The chain couples TRBV5-1 to TRBJ2-5, with TRBD1 matching over 10 bases. This CDR3 comprises 15 residues. Trimming cost V 2 bases and J 1 base; bases outside gene matches: 2. CDR1 and CDR2 (germline): SGHRS, YFSETQ.

CDR3 protein: CASSLFSTRNEQYF. In nucleotides, the CDR3 is TGTGCCAGCAGTCTCTTCTCGACGAGGAACGAGCAGTACTTC. The chain employs TRBV6-5 and TRBJ2-7; no clear D gene. The length of the CDR3 is 14 residues. V lost 5 bases and J lost 5, with 16 bases in between. Germline V gene sequence: CDR1 MNHEY, CDR2 SVGAGI.

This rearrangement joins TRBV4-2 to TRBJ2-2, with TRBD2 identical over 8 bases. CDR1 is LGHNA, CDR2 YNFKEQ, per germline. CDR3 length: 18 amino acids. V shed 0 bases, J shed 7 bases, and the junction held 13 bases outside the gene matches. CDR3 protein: CASSQEDRGGLENGELFF. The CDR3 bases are TGTGCCAGCAGCCAAGAGGACCGGGGGGGCCTCGAAAACGGGGAGCTGTTTTTT.

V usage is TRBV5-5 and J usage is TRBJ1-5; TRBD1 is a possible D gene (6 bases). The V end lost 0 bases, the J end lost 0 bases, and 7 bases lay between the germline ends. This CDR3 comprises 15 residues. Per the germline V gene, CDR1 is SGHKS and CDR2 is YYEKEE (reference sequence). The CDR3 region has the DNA TGTGCCAGCAGCTTGGGACAGGCTAGCAATCAGCCCCAGCATTTT. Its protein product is CASSLGQASNQPQHF.

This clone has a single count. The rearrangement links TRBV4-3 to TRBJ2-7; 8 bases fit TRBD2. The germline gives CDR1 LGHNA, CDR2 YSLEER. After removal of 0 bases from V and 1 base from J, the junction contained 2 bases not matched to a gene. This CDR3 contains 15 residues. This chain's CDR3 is CASSQEASGSYEQYF. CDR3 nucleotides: TGCGCCAGCAGCCAAGAAGCTAGCGGGTCCTACGAGCAGTACTTC.

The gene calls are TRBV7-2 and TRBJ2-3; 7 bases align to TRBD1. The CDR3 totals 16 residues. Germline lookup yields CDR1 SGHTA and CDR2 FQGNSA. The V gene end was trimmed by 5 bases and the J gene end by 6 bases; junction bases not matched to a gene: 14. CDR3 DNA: TGTGCCAGCAGCCCTGGGATCGGCAGGGGGACGGATACGCAGTATTTT. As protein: CASSPGIGRGTDTQYF.

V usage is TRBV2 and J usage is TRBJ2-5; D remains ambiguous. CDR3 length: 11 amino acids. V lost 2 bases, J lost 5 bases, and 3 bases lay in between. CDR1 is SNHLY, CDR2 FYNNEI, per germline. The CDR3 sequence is CASSELETQYF. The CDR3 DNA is TGTGCCAGCAGTGAACTGGAGACCCAGTACTTC.

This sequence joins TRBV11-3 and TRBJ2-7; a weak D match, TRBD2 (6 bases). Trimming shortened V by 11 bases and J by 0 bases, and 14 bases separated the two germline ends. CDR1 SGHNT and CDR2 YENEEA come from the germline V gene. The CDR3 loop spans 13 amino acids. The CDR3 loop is CAAAGLVSYEQYF. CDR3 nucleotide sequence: TGTGCCGCAGCGGGTCTGGTCTCCTACGAGCAGTACTTC.

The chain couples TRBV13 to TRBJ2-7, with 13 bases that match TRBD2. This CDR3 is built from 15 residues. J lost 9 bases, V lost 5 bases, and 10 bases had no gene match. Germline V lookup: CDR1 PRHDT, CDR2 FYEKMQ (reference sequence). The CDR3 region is CASSEETSGGMWQYF. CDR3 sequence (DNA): TGTGCCAGCAGCGAAGAGACTAGCGGGGGGATGTGGCAGTACTTC.

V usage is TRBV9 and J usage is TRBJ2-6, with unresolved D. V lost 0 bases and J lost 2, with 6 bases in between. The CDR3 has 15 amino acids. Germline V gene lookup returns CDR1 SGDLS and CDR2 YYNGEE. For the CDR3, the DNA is TGTGCCAGCAGCGTAGTACTCGCTGGGGCCAACGTCCTGACTTTC. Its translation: CASSVVLAGANVLTF.

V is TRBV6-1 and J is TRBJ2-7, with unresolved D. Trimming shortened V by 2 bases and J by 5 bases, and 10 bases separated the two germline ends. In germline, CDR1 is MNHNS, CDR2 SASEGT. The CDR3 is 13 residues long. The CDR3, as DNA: TGTGCCAGCAGTGAAACGGGTATCCACGAGCAGTACTTC. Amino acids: CASSETGIHEQYF.

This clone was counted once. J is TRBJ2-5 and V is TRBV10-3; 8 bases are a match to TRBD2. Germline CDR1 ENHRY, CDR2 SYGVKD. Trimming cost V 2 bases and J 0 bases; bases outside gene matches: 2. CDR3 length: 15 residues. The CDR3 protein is CAISEPGGYQETQYF. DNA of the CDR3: TGTGCCATCAGTGAGCCGGGAGGGTACCAAGAGACCCAGTACTTC.

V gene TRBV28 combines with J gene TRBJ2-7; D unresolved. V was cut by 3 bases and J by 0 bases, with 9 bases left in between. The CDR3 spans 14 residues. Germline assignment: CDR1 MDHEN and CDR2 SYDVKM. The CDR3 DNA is TGTGCCAGCAGTTTTCGGGCAGCCTCCTACGAGCAGTACTTC. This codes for CASSFRAASYEQYF.

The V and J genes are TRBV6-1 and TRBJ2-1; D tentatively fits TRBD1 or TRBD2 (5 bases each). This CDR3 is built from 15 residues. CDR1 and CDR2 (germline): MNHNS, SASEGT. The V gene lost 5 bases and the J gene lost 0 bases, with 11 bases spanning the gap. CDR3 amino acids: CASSLGGLSYNEQFF. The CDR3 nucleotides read TGTGCCAGCAGTCTTGGGGGTCTCTCCTACAATGAGCAGTTCTTC.

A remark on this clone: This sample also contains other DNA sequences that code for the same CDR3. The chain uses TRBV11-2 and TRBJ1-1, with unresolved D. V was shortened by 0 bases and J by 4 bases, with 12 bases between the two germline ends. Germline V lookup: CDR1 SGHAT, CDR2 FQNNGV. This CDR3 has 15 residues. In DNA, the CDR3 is TGTGCCAGCAGCTTAGAGGCAACCCCGACCACTGAAGCTTTCTTT. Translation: CASSLEATPTTEAFF.

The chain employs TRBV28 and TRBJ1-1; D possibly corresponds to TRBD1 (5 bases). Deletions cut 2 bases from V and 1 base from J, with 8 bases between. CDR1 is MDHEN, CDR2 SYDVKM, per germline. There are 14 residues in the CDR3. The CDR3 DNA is TGTGCCAGCAGTTTAACAGGCGGGAACACTGAAGCTTTCTTT. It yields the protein CASSLTGGNTEAFF.

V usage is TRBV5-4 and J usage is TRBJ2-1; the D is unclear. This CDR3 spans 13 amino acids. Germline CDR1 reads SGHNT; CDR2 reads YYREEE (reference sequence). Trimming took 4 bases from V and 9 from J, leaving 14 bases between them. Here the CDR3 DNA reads TGTGCCAGCAGCCCGAACTATGACCCTGAGCAGTTCTTC. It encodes CASSPNYDPEQFF.

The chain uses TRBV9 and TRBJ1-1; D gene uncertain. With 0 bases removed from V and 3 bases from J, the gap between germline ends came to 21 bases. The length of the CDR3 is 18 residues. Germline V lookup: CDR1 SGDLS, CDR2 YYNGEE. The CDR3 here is CASSVVAIESREDTEAFF. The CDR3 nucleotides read TGTGCCAGCAGCGTAGTGGCGATCGAGTCGAGAGAGGACACTGAAGCTTTCTTT.